These T cell receptor beta chains were read from a single sample in a study of Graves' ophthalmopathy and Graves' hyperthyroidism. From the multiplex PCR reads, TCRdb called clonotypes with MiXCR, one entry per CDR3 protein. The data contain around 1.1 million distinct CDR3 sequences, about two fifths of them singletons. The sample comprised peripheral blood or thyroid tissue (not recorded which). Receptor source: an adult man with Graves' hyperthyroidism. CDR3s include the opening cysteine and the closing phenylalanine or tryptophan. D genes are given only for firm matches. Expanded clones get a size class; other rows say once, few or many, or leave the size out.

D: NA
J: TRBJ2-7
size: few
V: TRBV28
CDR3: CATSSRPNEQYF
DNA: TGTGCCACCTCTTCCCGACCAAACGAGCAGTACTTC

D: NA
J: TRBJ2-5
size: many
V: TRBV12-3/TRBV12-4
CDR3: CASSGAGPQETQYF
DNA: TGTGCCAGCAGTGGCGCGGGGCCCCAAGAGACCCAGTACTTC

D: NA
J: TRBJ2-5
size: few
V: TRBV6-5
CDR3: CASSYSYNLETQYF
DNA: TGTGCCAGCAGTTACTCGTACAACCTGGAGACCCAGTACTTC

D: NA
J: TRBJ2-2
size: few
V: TRBV2
CDR3: CASSADSSSTGELFF
DNA: TGTGCCAGCAGCGCGGACTCCTCGAGCACCGGGGAGCTGTTTTTT

D: TRBD2
J: TRBJ2-2
size: many
V: TRBV7-8
CDR3: CATRDGRGAGELFF
DNA: TGTGCCACCCGAGACGGGAGGGGGGCCGGGGAGCTGTTTTTT

D: NA
J: TRBJ1-4
size: NA
V: TRBV10-3
CDR3: CAISEVPGEKLFF
DNA: TGTGCCATCAGTGAGGTCCCGGGTGAAAAACTGTTTTTT

D: NA
J: TRBJ2-5
size: NA
V: TRBV15
CDR3: CAAGLGSVSGTQYF
DNA: TGTGCTGCCGGCCTCGGTTCGGTAAGCGGGACCCAGTACTTC

D: NA
J: TRBJ2-2
size: NA
V: TRBV28
CDR3: CASLFGGLATGELFF
DNA: TGTGCCTCCTTATTCGGGGGCTTGGCCACCGGGGAGCTGTTTTTT

D: TRBD1
J: TRBJ2-7
size: many
V: TRBV12-3/TRBV12-4
CDR3: CASSSSGGVSYEQYF
DNA: TGTGCCAGCAGTTCCTCAGGGGGCGTATCCTACGAGCAGTACTTC

D: NA
J: TRBJ2-7
size: many
V: TRBV7-8
CDR3: CASSLRRGPYEQYF
DNA: TGTGCCAGCAGCTTACGGAGGGGTCCCTACGAGCAGTACTTC

D: NA
J: TRBJ1-1
size: many
V: TRBV5-1
CDR3: CASSSGILGISNTEAFF
DNA: TGCGCCAGCAGCTCGGGTATCCTCGGGATCTCGAACACTGAAGCTTTCTTT

D: NA
J: TRBJ1-3
size: many
V: TRBV7-2
CDR3: CASSLLTGSFSGNTIYF
DNA: TGTGCCAGCAGCTTGTTGACGGGATCCTTCTCTGGAAACACCATATATTTT

D: NA
J: TRBJ1-3
size: few
V: TRBV12-3/TRBV12-4
CDR3: CASSLGPQGNTIYF
DNA: TGTGCCAGCAGTTTAGGACCCCAGGGCAACACCATATATTTT

D: NA
J: TRBJ1-5
size: few
V: TRBV10-3
CDR3: CAISGVFRNQPQHF
DNA: TGTGCCATCAGTGGTGTTTTTCGCAATCAGCCCCAGCATTTT

D: NA
J: TRBJ2-6
size: many
V: TRBV4-2
CDR3: CASSPGASRGANVLTF
DNA: TGTGCCAGCAGCCCGGGAGCCAGCCGCGGGGCCAACGTCCTGACTTTC

D: NA
J: TRBJ2-7
size: NA
V: TRBV4-3
CDR3: CASSQDQAGPYEQYF
DNA: TGCGCCAGCAGCCAAGATCAAGCGGGCCCGTACGAGCAGTACTTC